Listed here are 2 T cell receptor beta chains from one sample, sequenced in a study of shared clonotypes between healthy human individuals. The protocol was immunoSEQ multiplex PCR, while the TCRdb copy is restricted to in-frame clones and leaves out a portion. The sample holds around 1.6 million clones, under 99% seen once. Input material: naive CD4+ T cells sorted from blood. Subset noted: CD45RA+ positively selected. All receptors derive from a man aged 30 to 39 in good health.

This chain joins TRBV28 and TRBJ1-3, with 10 bases fitting TRBD1. V lost 5 bases, J lost 2 bases, and 0 bases stayed unmatched. Germline V gene lookup returns CDR1 MDHEN and CDR2 SYDVKM. There are 14 residues in the CDR3. CDR3 sequence: CASSGQGAGNTIYF. For the CDR3, the DNA is TGTGCCAGCAGTGGACAGGGGGCTGGAAACACCATATATTTT.

This sequence joins TRBV5-4 and TRBJ2-5, with TRBD1 as a possible D gene (7 bases). Trimming stripped 4 bases from V and 4 bases from J, with 17 bases between. The CDR3 runs to 15 residues. Germline CDR1 SGHNT, CDR2 YYREEE (reference sequence). The DNA for the CDR3 is TGTGCCAGCAGCAAGGAGGGGGCGTCGGGAGAGACCCAGTACTTC. Its translation: CASSKEGASGETQYF. Full variable domain (outside the CDR3, taken from reference TRBV5-4 and TRBJ2-5): ETGVTQSPTHLIKTRGQQVTLRCSSQSGHNTVSWYQQALGQGPQFIFQYYREEENGRGNFPPRFSGLQFPNYSSELNVNALELDDSALYLCASSKEGASGETQYFGPGTRLLVL.